The source of this T cell receptor beta chain is a study of T cell repertoires in cytomegalovirus infection. About the research overall: Indications of both CMV infection and matching HLA type were provided by public TCR beta signatures.

Overall study findings and caveats: Totalled public TCR beta family frequency picked out people who carried CMV plus the relevant HLA.

The V gene end was trimmed by 0 bases and the J gene end by 13 bases; junction bases not matched to a gene: 11. The CDR3 has 15 residues. Germline V gene sequence: CDR1 MNHNY, CDR2 SVGAGI (reference sequence). This clonotype was counted a few times. The target antigen is unknown. TCRdb reprocessed the reads via MiXCR and lists one record per CDR3 protein. The sample lists about 740,000 distinct CDR3 sequences, approximately 34% occurring once. The TCR comes from a human donor in good health (CMV status not recorded). Some clones in this sample may be carry-over from other donors' samples. The sequenced material came from PBMCs. The chain combines TRBV6-6 with TRBJ1-4, with TRBD1 identical over 7 bases. The CDR3 DNA follows: TGTGCCAGCAGTTACTCGGAGGGGGCTAGGTTCGGACTGTTTTTT. The encoded protein is CASSYSEGARFGLFF.